This T cell receptor (beta chain) comes out of a study of blood T cell repertoires in COVID-19. Study context: Sources were T cells, B-cell-depleted T cells, or PBMCs; the material itself was cDNA or gDNA.

The germline V gene encodes CDR1 SGHTA and CDR2 FQGTGA. Losses at the gene ends were 2 bases for V and 4 bases for J; bases not matched to a gene: 10. The CDR3 runs 17 residues. During the 2 weeks before they entered the study, exposed participants had met someone with a PCR-confirmed or clinician-diagnosed COVID-19 case. In the original processing: Nucleated cell counts were estimated from reference gene primer amplification. Some clones are missing from TCRdb's copy, which holds only in-frame ones; the method was immunoSEQ multiplex PCR. That table furnishes V, J and clone size, whereas the DNA furnished D and trimming. Of around 170,000 clones in the sample, approximately 80% were seen once.

This TCR was sampled from a man aged 60-69 years who had been exposed to COVID-19. Sequencing was carried out using PBMCs or T cells enriched from blood (not recorded which). J is TRBJ2-2 and V is TRBV7-3; 7 nucleotides align to TRBD2. The CDR3 DNA sequence: TGTGCCAGCAGCTTATCTTGGGCGGGAGTGAGCACCGGGGAGCTGTTTTTT. The encoded protein is CASSLSWAGVSTGELFF. The variable domain in full, with the rest retrieved from reference TRBV7-3 and TRBJ2-2, is GAGVSQTPSNKVTEKGKYVELRCDPISGHTALYWYRQSLGQGPEFLIYFQGTGAADDSGLPNDRFFAVRPEGSVSTLKIQRTERGDSAVYLCASSLSWAGVSTGELFFGEGSRLTVL.